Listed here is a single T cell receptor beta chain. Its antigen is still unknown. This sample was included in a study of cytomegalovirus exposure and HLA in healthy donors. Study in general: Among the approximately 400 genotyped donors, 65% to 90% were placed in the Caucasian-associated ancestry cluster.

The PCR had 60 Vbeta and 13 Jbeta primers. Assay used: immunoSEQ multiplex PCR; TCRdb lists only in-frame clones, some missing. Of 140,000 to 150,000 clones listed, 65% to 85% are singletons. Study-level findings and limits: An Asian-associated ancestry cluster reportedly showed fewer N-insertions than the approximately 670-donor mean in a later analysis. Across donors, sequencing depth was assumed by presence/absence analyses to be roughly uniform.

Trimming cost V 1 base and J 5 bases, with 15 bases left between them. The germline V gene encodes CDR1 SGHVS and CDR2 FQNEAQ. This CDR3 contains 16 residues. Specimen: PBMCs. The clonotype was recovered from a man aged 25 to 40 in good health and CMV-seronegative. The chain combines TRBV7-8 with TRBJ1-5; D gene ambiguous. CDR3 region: CASSLEGPGGDQPQHF. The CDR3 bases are TGTGCCAGCAGCTTAGAAGGGCCGGGAGGAGATCAGCCCCAGCATTTT.